These T cell receptor beta chains were read from a single sample in a study of cytomegalovirus exposure and HLA in healthy donors. Only in-frame clones appear in the TCRdb table, and some are missing; sequencing was by immunoSEQ multiplex PCR. Of over 150,000 clones listed, around 80% are singletons. Sequenced: PBMCs. Receptors were obtained from a male donor in good health and CMV-seronegative. Both conserved end residues are part of each CDR3.

TRBV7-9	TRBJ2-3	CASSLLTAGRDTQYF
TRBV5-1	TRBJ1-1	CASSSGGGTEAFF
TRBV11-2	TRBJ2-3	CASSRLPSGGAGDTQYF
TRBV10-3	TRBJ2-7	CAISESRDSVQYF
TRBV14	TRBJ1-3	CASSPYASGSNTIYF
TRBV7-9	TRBJ2-1	CASSLHAASSYNEQFF
TRBV19	TRBJ1-2	CASSRGPRVYGYTF
TRBV29-1	TRBJ1-4	CSARTALNEKLFF
TRBV7-8	TRBJ1-4	CASSPRGGRSEKLFF
TRBV6-1	TRBJ2-1	CASSEPGQVNNEQFF
TRBV5-1	TRBJ2-3	CASSYEGQRRDTQYF
TRBV10-1	TRBJ1-5	CAIPGGVGQPQHF
TRBV18	TRBJ1-2	CASSPGSRGGENYGYTF
TRBV27	TRBJ2-3	CASSLGASTDTQYF
TRBV7-2	TRBJ1-1	CASSLGHAPAEAFF
TRBV7-9	TRBJ1-2	CASSLVGRGTWGYTF
TRBV6-6	TRBJ2-1	CASSPSDNEQFF
TRBV7-6	TRBJ1-4	CASAYGRTNEKLFF
TRBV5-6	TRBJ1-4	CASSGGNEKLFF
TRBV19	TRBJ2-3	CASRTRDRGSTDTQYF
TRBV5-1	TRBJ1-1	CASRAEAENIMNTEAFF
TRBV7-9	TRBJ2-3	CASSLGTVPSTDTQYF
TRBV19	TRBJ2-2	CASSVALRAGPDGELFF
TRBV11-2	TRBJ2-1	CASRRGGEDEQFF
TRBV27	TRBJ2-7	CASRPARSSYEQYF
TRBV6-1	TRBJ1-1	CASSEVGHRIEAFF
TRBV5-4	TRBJ1-2	CASRPGTGTFYGYTF
TRBV6-5	TRBJ1-1	CASSYSNSGTEAFF
TRBV9	TRBJ2-1	CASSPEETSGGYYNEQFF
TRBV7-2	TRBJ2-7	CASSLAQGVSYEQYF
TRBV30	TRBJ2-5	CAWSSSGLETQYF
TRBV2	TRBJ2-2	CASSKTGANTGELFF
TRBV9	TRBJ1-5	CASSVGWGLGQPQHF
TRBV7-2	TRBJ2-3	CASSLVAGGTDTQYF
TRBV5-1	TRBJ1-1	CASSSRQVTGDTEAFF
TRBV5-4	TRBJ2-1	CASSLGLAENEQFF
TRBV6-1	TRBJ1-5	CASSVGDRGGRGQPQHF
TRBV29-1	TRBJ1-3	CSVPDRGDTGNTIYF
TRBV6-5	TRBJ2-7	CASSYSWDRFYEQYF
TRBV10-3	TRBJ1-5	CAISEDRGQPQHF
TRBV7-9	TRBJ1-1	CASSVGTEAFF
TRBV10-3	TRBJ2-2	CAIKGGPNTGELFF
TRBV15	TRBJ1-2	CATSRDRTGGSGYTF
TRBV27	TRBJ1-1	CASREVGGTEAFF
TRBV6-5	TRBJ2-2	CASQTSWELFF
TRBV7-8	TRBJ1-3	CASSLLLRNTIYF
TRBV13	TRBJ1-2	CASSLRTGWGYTF
TRBV19	TRBJ2-7	CASSTRSGVEQYF
TRBV30	TRBJ2-1	CAWSGTGVAYNEQFF
TRBV7-9	TRBJ2-1	CASSHDRVLHEQFF
TRBV2	TRBJ2-3	CASSEAGGRADTQYF
TRBV11-2	TRBJ2-1	CASSLGFGGGNEQFF
TRBV5-6	TRBJ2-3	CASSLAVGSASTDTQYF
TRBV5-8	TRBJ2-2	CASSFYQGGTGELFF